This T cell receptor (beta chain) was sequenced during a study of control samples from healthy donors and cancer patients. Sequenced by immunoSEQ multiplex PCR; TCRdb stores in-frame clones only, minus some. The sample lists 20,000 to 30,000 clones, under 95% occurring once. CDR3 length: 16 amino acids. Per the germline V gene, CDR1 is SGHAT and CDR2 is FQNNGV. Trimming took 3 bases from V and 0 from J, leaving 14 bases between them. This receptor was obtained from a man over 45 with lung cancer. The specimen sequenced was PBMCs. The V and J genes are TRBV11-2 and TRBJ2-5; a possible D gene is TRBD1 (5 bases). The CDR3 DNA sequence: TGTGCCAGCAGCTTTAGGGGTCAGATGTACCAAGAGACCCAGTACTTC. Its protein is CASSFRGQMYQETQYF.